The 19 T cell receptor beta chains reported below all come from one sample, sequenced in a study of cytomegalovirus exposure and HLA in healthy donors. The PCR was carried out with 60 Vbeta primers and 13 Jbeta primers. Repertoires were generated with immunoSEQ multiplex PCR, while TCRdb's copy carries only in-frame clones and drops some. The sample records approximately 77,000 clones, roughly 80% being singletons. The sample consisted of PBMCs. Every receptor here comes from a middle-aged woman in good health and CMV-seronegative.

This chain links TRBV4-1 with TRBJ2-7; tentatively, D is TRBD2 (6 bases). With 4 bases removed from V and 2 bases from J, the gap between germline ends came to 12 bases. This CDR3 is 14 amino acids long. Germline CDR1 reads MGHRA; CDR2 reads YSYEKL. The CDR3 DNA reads TGCGCCAGCAGCCCCCAGGGAGGTACCTACGAGCAGTACTTC. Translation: CASSPQGGTYEQYF.

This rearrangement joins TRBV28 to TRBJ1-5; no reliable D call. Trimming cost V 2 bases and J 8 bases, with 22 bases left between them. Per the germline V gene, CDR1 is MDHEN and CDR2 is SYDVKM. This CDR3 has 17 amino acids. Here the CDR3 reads CASSLVSGPLMIKPQHF. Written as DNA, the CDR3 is TGTGCCAGCAGTTTAGTTAGCGGCCCTCTCATGATTAAGCCCCAGCATTTT.

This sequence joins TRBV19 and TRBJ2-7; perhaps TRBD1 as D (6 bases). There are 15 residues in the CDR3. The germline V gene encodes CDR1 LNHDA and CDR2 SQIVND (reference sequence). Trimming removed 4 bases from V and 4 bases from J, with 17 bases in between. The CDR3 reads CASSTTRDTNYEQYF. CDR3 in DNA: TGTGCCAGTAGTACTACTCGGGACACGAATTACGAGCAGTACTTC. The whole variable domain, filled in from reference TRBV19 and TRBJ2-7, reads DGGITQSPKYLFRKEGQNVTLSCEQNLNHDAMYWYRQDPGQGLRLIYYSQIVNDFQKGDIAEGYSVSREKKESFPLTVTSAQKNPTAFYLCASSTTRDTNYEQYFGPGTRLTVT.

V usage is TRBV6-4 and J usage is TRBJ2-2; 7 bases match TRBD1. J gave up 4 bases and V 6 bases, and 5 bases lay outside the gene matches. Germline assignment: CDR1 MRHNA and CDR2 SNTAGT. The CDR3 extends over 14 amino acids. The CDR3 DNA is TGTGCCAGCAGCCGGGACAGTTCCACCGGGGAGCTGTTTTTT. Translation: CASSRDSSTGELFF.

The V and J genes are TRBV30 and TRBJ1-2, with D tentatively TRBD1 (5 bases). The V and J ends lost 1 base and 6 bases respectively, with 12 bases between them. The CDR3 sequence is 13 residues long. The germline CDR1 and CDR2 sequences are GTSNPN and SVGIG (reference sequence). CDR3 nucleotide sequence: TGTGCCTGGAGTGCGGGAGGGGAACATGGCTACACCTTC. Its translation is CAWSAGGEHGYTF.

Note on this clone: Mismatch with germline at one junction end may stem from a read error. CDR3 coding DNA: TGTGCTAGCAGCTTAGTCCCAAACACCGGGGAGCTGTTTTTT. Amino acid sequence: CASSLVPNTGELFF. The chain joins TRBV7-7 to TRBJ2-2, with D hard to call. Germline V gene sequence: CDR1 SSHAT, CDR2 FNYEAQ (reference sequence). There are 14 residues in the CDR3.

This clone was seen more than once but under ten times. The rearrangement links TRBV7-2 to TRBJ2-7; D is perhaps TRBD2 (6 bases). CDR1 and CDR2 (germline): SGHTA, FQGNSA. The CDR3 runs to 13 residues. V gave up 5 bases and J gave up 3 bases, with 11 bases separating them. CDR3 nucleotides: TGTGCCAGCAGCGCGGGGTCGCGCTACGAGCAGTACTTC. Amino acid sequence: CASSAGSRYEQYF.

Written as DNA, the CDR3 is TGTGCCAGCAGCATAGCGGGGAAAACCGGGGAGCTGTTTTTT. Its protein product is CASSIAGKTGELFF. This chain links TRBV27 with TRBJ2-2; 8 bases align to TRBD2. Germline CDR1 reads MNHEY; CDR2 reads SMNVEV (reference sequence). The J segment lost 5 bases and the V segment lost 6 bases, leaving 5 bases of the junction unmatched. This CDR3 has 14 amino acids.

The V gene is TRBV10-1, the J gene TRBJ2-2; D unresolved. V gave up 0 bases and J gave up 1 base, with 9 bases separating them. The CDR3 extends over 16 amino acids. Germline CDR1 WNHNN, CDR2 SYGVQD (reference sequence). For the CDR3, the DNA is TGCGCCAGCAGTGAGTCGGGTAGACTGAACACCGGGGAGCTGTTTTTT. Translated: CASSESGRLNTGELFF.

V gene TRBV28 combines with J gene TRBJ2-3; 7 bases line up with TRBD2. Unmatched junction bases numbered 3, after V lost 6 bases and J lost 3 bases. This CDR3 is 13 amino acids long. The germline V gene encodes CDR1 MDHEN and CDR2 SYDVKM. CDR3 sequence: CASRPGRTDTQYF. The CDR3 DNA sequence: TGTGCCAGCAGGCCCGGGAGGACAGATACGCAGTATTTT.

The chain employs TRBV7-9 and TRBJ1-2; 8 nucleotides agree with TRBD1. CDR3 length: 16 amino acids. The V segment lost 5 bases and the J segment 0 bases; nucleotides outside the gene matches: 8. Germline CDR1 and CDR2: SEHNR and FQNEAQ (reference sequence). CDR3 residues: CASSGDRGNPNYGYTF. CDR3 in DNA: TGTGCCAGCAGCGGAGACAGGGGAAACCCTAACTATGGCTACACCTTC.

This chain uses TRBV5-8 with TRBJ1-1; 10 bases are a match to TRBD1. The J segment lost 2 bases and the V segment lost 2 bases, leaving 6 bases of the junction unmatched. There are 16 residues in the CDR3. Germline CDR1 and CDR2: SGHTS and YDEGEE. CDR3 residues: CASSLWTGGLNTEAFF. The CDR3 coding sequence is TGTGCCAGCAGCTTATGGACAGGGGGACTCAACACTGAAGCTTTCTTT.

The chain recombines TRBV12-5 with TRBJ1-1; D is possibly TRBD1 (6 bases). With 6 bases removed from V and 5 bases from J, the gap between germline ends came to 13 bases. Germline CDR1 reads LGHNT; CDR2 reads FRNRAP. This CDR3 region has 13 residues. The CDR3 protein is CASGGEGQTEAFF. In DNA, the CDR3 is TGTGCTAGTGGGGGGGAGGGACAAACTGAAGCTTTCTTT.

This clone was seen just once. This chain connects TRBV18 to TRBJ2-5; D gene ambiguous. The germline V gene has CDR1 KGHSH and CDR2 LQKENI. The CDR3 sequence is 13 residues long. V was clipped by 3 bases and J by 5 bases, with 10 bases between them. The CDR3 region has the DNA TGTGCCAGCTCACCGGAAGTCGGGGAGACCCAGTACTTC. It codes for CASSPEVGETQYF.

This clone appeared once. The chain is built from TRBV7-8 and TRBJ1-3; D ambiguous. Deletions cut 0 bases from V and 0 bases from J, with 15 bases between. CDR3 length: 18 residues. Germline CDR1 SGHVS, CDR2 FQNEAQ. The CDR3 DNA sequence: TGTGCCAGCAGCTTAGCGCCTAGGAGGGTACCCTCTGGAAACACCATATATTTT. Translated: CASSLAPRRVPSGNTIYF.

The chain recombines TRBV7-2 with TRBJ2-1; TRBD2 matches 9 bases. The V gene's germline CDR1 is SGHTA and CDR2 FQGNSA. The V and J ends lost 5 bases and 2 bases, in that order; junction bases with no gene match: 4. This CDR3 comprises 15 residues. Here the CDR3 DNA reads TGTGCCAGCAGCAGGGTAGCGGGGGCCTACAATGAGCAGTTCTTC. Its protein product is CASSRVAGAYNEQFF.

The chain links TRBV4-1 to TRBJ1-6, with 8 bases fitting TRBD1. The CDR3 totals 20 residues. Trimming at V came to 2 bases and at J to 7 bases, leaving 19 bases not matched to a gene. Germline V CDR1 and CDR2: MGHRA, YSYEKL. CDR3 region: CASSQQRQGPVTGSNSPLHF. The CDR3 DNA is TGCGCCAGCAGCCAACAAAGACAGGGGCCCGTTACAGGATCCAATTCACCCCTCCACTTT.

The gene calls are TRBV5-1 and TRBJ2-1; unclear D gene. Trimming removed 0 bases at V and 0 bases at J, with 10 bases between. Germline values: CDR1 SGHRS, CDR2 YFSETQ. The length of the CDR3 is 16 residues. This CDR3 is CASSLDRLSSYNEQFF. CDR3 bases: TGCGCCAGCAGCTTGGACCGTTTGAGCTCCTACAATGAGCAGTTCTTC.

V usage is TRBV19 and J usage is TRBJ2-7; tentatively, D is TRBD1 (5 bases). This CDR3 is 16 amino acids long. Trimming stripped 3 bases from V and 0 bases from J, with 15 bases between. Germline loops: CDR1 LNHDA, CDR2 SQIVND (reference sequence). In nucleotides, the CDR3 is TGTGCCAGTAGTATTAGGCCCGCAGGGATCTCCTACGAGCAGTACTTC. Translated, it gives CASSIRPAGISYEQYF.